These 12 T cell receptor beta chains were sequenced from one sample in a study of shared clonotypes between healthy human individuals. Method: immunoSEQ multiplex PCR; TCRdb's copy keeps in-frame clones and lacks some. The data hold 1 million to 1.2 million clones, with about 80% observed a single time. Specimen: memory CD4+ T cells from PBMCs. Stated subset: CD45RA-negative fraction. These TCRs come from a man aged 18 to 35 in good health. Some clones in this sample may be carry-over from other donors' samples.

The V call is TRBV6-1, the J call TRBJ1-3; D is ambiguous. Germline-derived CDR1 and CDR2 are MNHNS and SASEGT. Deletions cut 6 bases from V and 3 bases from J, with 9 bases between. This CDR3 spans 13 amino acids. The chain's CDR3 is CASSPVIGNTIYF. The CDR3 region has the DNA TGTGCCAGCAGCCCAGTGATTGGAAACACCATATATTTT.

The rearrangement uses TRBV5-6 and TRBJ1-2, with 9 bases identical to TRBD1. The junction had 8 bases not matched to a gene; V was cut back by 0 bases and J by 8 bases. The CDR3 is 15 amino acids. Looked up from germline, CDR1 is SGHDT and CDR2 is YYEEEE. CDR3 sequence: CASSLGLGQGGGYTF. The CDR3 nucleotides are TGTGCCAGCAGCTTGGGATTGGGACAGGGTGGCGGCTACACCTTC.

In regard to this clone: A clone one base away is much larger, so this may be a read error. Other DNA sequences in the sample encode the same CDR3. This sequence joins TRBV7-2 and TRBJ2-7; D perhaps matches TRBD1 (5 bases). The CDR3 spans 12 residues. CDR1 is SGHTA, CDR2 FQGNSA, per germline. V dropped 4 bases and J dropped 3 bases, with 7 bases sitting between them. The CDR3 bases are TGTGCCAGCAGCTCGCAGGGCTACGAGCAGTACTTC. This sequence encodes CASSSQGYEQYF.

A few counts support this clone. The chain employs TRBV5-6 and TRBJ1-5, with D possibly being TRBD1 (5 bases). There are 16 residues in the CDR3. Trimming pared 7 bases from V and 1 base from J, leaving 18 bases between. Germline CDR1 SGHDT, CDR2 YYEEEE. The CDR3 loop reads CASSREGSESNQPQHF. CDR3 DNA sequence: TGTGCCAGCTCACGTGAGGGGAGTGAAAGCAATCAGCCCCAGCATTTT. Full variable domain (outside the CDR3, taken from reference TRBV5-6 and TRBJ1-5): DAGVTQSPTHLIKTRGQQVTLRCSPKSGHDTVSWYQQALGQGPQFIFQYYEEEERQRGNFPDRFSGHQFPNYSSELNVNALLLGDSALYLCASSREGSESNQPQHFGDGTRLSIL.

This clone was observed a single time. V usage is TRBV5-1 and J usage is TRBJ1-2; 7 nucleotides match TRBD1. J lost 4 bases, V lost 4 bases, and 19 bases had no gene match. CDR3 length equals 18 residues. Per germline, CDR1 SGHRS and CDR2 YFSETQ. Written as DNA, the CDR3 is TGCGCCAGCAGCCGAAGCATCACTGGAACAGGGGCTTTCTATGGCTACACCTTC. Its protein product is CASSRSITGTGAFYGYTF.

This chain uses TRBV9 with TRBJ2-3, with D possibly being TRBD2 (6 bases). In germline, CDR1 is SGDLS, CDR2 YYNGEE. The CDR3 spans 16 residues. Between the trimmed V and J ends, which lost 0 bases and 2 bases, there was a span of 13 bases. As DNA, the CDR3 is TGTGCCAGCAGCGTAGGTACGGAGGGGCCCACAGATACGCAGTATTTT. This encodes CASSVGTEGPTDTQYF.

The chain joins TRBV5-4 to TRBJ2-4; perhaps TRBD1 as D (6 bases). This CDR3 has 17 amino acids. Germline assignment: CDR1 SGHNT and CDR2 YYREEE (reference sequence). Trimming took 2 bases from V and 5 from J, leaving 20 bases between them. The CDR3 DNA is TGTGCCAGCAGCTTTGGTCAAGCTGGTGGGGGCGAAAACATTCAGTACTTC. This encodes CASSFGQAGGGENIQYF. The full variable domain, its missing parts supplied by reference TRBV5-4 and TRBJ2-4, is ETGVTQSPTHLIKTRGQQVTLRCSSQSGHNTVSWYQQALGQGPQFIFQYYREEENGRGNFPPRFSGLQFPNYSSELNVNALELDDSALYLCASSFGQAGGGENIQYFGAGTRLSVL.

This clone was detected only a few times. The V call is TRBV6-5, the J call TRBJ2-7, with a tentative D call TRBD2 (7 bases). Germline V CDR1 and CDR2: MNHEY, SVGAGI. The V and J ends lost 7 bases and 2 bases respectively, with 12 bases between them. The CDR3 is made up of 13 amino acids. CDR3 DNA: TGTGCCAGCAAGAGGGGGAGGGCCTACGAGCAGTACTTC. Translating gives CASKRGRAYEQYF.

The chain is built from TRBV6-5 and TRBJ1-4, with 8 bases aligning to TRBD1. V shed 6 bases, J shed 8 bases, and the junction held 8 bases outside the gene matches. The CDR3 extends over 14 amino acids. Germline loops: CDR1 MNHEY, CDR2 SVGAGI. CDR3 nucleotide sequence: TGTGCCAGCAGCCGGACAGGGTTAGGAGAAAAACTGTTTTTT. Its translation is CASSRTGLGEKLFF.

V is TRBV7-2 and J is TRBJ2-3; D gene unclear. Trimming pared 1 base from V and 4 bases from J, leaving 3 bases between. This CDR3 region has 12 residues. Germline assignment: CDR1 SGHTA and CDR2 FQGNSA. CDR3: CASSLVPDTQYF. The CDR3 DNA is TGTGCCAGCAGCTTAGTCCCAGATACGCAGTATTTT.

Concerning this clone: Other nucleotide sequences from this sample produce the same CDR3. This chain uses TRBV5-1 with TRBJ2-1, with D perhaps TRBD1 (5 bases). Germline V CDR1 and CDR2: SGHRS, YFSETQ. V was pared by 4 bases and J by 0 bases, with 11 bases between. The CDR3 loop spans 15 amino acids. The CDR3, as DNA: TGCGCCAGCAGCCTTAGGGGCAGCTCCTACAATGAGCAGTTCTTC. Protein sequence: CASSLRGSSYNEQFF.

The CDR3 region has the DNA TGCAGCGTTAAAGGGAACACCGGGGAGCTGTTTTTT. It is translated as CSVKGNTGELFF. This sequence joins TRBV29-1 and TRBJ2-2; D is undetermined. CDR1 and CDR2 from the germline V gene are SQVTM and ANQGSEA. The V end was cut by 5 bases, the J end by 1 base, with 5 bases between. The CDR3 has 12 residues.